Sequencing of this T cell receptor (beta chain) was carried out in a study of T cell responses to AZD1222 COVID-19 vaccine. Study-wide points: The donors showed a predominance of white British ancestry and of females, with possible underestimation of clonal diversity.

The table came from immunoSEQ multiplex PCR; TCRdb's copy has only in-frame clones and leaves some out. The sample has tens of thousands of clones, roughly 90% seen once. Comments on this clone: What it binds is not known.

V was clipped by 6 bases and J by 4 bases; unmatched bases: 4. CDR1 is WSHSY, CDR2 SAAADI, per germline. This CDR3 is 14 amino acids long. The V call is TRBV10-2, the J call TRBJ2-7; 12 bases fit TRBD2. The sequences come from peripheral blood, collected 28 days after the second AZD1222 dose. This receptor was obtained from an adult who received the AZD1222 COVID-19 vaccine. The CDR3 protein is CASREGLAGYEQYF. The CDR3 nucleotides are TGCGCCAGCAGGGAGGGACTAGCGGGTTACGAGCAGTACTTC.